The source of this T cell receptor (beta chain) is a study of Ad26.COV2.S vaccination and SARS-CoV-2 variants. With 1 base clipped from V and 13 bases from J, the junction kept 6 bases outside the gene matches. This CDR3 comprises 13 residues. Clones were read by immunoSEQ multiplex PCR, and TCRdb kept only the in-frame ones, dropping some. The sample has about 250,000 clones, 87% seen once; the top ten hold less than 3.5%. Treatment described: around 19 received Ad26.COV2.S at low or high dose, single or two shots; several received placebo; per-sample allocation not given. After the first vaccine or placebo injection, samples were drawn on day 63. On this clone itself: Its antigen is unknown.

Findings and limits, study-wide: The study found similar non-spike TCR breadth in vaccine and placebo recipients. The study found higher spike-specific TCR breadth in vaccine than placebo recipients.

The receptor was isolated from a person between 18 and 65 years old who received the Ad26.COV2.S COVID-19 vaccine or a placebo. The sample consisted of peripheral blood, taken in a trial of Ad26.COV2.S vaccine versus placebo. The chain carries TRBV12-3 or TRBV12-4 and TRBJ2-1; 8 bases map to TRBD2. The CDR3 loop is CASSLGGGRIQFF. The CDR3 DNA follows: TGTGCCAGCAGTTTAGGGGGCGGGAGGATCCAGTTCTTC.